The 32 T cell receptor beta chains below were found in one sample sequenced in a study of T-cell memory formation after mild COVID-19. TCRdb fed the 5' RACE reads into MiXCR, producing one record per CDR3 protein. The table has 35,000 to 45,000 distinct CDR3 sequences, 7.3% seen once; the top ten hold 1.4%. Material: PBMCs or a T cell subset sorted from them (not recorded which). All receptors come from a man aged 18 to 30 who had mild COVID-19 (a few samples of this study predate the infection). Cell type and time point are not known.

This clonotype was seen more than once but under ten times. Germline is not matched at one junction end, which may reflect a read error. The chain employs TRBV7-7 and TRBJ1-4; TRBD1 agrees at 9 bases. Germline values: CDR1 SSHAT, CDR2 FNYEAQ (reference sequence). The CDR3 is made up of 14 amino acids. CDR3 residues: CASSPTGGNEKLFF. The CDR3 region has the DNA TGTGCTAGCAGCCCGACAGGGGGGAATGAAAAACTGTTTTTT.

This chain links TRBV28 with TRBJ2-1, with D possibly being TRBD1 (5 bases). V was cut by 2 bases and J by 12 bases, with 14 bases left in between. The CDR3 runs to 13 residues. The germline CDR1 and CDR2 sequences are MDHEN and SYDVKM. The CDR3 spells CASSLRRALAQFF. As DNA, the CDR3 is TGTGCCAGCAGTTTACGCAGGGCCCTGGCGCAGTTCTTC.

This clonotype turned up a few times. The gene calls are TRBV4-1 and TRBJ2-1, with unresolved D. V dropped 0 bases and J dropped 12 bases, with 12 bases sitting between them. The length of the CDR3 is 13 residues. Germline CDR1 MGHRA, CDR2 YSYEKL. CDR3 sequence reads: CASSQDPAFGQFF. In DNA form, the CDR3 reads TGCGCCAGCAGCCAAGATCCGGCTTTTGGGCAGTTCTTC.

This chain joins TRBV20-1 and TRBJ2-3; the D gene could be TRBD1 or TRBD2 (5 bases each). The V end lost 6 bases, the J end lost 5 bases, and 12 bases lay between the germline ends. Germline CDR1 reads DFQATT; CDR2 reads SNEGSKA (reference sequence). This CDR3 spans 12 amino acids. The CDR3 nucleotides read TGCAGTGCGACTTTTGGGGGAGATACGCAGTATTTT. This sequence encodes CSATFGGDTQYF.

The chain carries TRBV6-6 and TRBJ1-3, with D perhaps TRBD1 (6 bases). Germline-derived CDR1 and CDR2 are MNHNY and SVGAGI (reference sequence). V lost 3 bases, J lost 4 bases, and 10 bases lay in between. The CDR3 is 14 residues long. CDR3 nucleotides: TGTGCCAGCAGTTATGGGGGGGCAGGAAACACCATATATTTT. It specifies CASSYGGAGNTIYF.

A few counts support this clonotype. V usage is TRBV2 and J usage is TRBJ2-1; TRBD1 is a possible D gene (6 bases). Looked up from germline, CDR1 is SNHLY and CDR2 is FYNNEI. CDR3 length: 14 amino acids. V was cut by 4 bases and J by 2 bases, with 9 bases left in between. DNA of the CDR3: TGTGCCAGCAGTGTTCAGGGGCCCTACAATGAGCAGTTCTTC. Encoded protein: CASSVQGPYNEQFF.

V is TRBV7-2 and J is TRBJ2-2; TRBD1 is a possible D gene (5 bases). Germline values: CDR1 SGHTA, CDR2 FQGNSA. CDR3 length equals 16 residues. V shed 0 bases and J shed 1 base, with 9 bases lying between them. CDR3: CASSLAPGMNTGELFF. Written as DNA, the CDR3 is TGTGCCAGCAGCTTAGCGCCAGGGATGAACACCGGGGAGCTGTTTTTT.

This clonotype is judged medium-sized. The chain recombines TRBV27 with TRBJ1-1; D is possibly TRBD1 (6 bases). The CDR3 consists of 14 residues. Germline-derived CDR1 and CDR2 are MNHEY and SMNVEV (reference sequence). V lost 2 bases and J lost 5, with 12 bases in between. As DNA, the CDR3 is TGTGCCAGCAGTTTACAGGGGAGAGGGACTGAAGCTTTCTTT. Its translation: CASSLQGRGTEAFF.

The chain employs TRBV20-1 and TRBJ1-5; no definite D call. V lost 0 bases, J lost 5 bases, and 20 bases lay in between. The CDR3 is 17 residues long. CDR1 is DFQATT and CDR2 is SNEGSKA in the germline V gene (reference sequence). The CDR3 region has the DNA TGCAGTGCTAGAGATCCGACGGGGAGATGGGTCCATCAGCCCCAGCATTTT. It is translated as CSARDPTGRWVHQPQHF.

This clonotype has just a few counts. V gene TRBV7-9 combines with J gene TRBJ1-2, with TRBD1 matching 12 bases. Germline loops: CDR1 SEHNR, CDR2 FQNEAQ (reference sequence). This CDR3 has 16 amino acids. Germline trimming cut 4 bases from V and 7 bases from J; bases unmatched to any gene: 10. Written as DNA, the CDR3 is TGTGCCAGCAGCTCCTTACCGGGACAGGGGGCCACTGGCTACACCTTC. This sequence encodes CASSSLPGQGATGYTF.

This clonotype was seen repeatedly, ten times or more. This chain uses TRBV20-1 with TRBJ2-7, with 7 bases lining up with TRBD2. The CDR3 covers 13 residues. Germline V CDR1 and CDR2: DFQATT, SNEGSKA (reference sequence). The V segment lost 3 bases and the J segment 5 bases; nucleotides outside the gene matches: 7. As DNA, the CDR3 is TGCAGTGCTAGTTTGGCTAGCGGCAACGAGCAGTACTTC. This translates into CSASLASGNEQYF.

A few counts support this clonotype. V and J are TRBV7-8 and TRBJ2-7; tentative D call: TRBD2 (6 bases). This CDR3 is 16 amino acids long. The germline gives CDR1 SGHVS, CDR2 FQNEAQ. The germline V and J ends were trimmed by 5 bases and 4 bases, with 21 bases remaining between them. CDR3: CASSPGRAGFFYEQYF. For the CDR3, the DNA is TGTGCCAGCAGCCCGGGTCGTGCGGGATTCTTTTACGAGCAGTACTTC. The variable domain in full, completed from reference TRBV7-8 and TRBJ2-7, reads GAGVSQSPRYKVAKRGQDVALRCDPISGHVSLFWYQQALGQGPEFLTYFQNEAQLDKSGLPSDRFFAERPEGSVSTLKIQRTQQEDSAVYLCASSPGRAGFFYEQYFGPGTRLTVT.

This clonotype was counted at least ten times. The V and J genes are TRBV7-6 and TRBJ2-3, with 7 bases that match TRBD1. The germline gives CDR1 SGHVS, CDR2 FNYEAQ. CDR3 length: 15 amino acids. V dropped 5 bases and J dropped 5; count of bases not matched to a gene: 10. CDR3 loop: CASSLDTGAGDTQYF. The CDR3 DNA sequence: TGTGCCAGCAGCCTAGATACAGGGGCTGGAGATACGCAGTATTTT.

The CDR3 DNA sequence: TGCAGTGCTACACCTACGGGGGCAAAAGAGACCCAGTACTTC. As protein: CSATPTGAKETQYF. This rearrangement joins TRBV20-1 to TRBJ2-5, with D perhaps assigned TRBD1 or TRBD2 (6 bases each). Per germline, CDR1 DFQATT and CDR2 SNEGSKA (reference sequence). The CDR3 contains 14 residues. V was cut by 4 bases and J by 3 bases, with 15 bases left in between.

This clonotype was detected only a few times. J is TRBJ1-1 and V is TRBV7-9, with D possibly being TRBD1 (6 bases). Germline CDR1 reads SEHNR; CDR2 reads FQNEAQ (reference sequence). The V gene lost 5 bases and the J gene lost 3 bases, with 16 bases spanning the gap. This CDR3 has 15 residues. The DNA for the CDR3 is TGTGCCAGCAGCAACCGGGGGCGCGGGGACACTGAAGCTTTCTTT. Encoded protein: CASSNRGRGDTEAFF.

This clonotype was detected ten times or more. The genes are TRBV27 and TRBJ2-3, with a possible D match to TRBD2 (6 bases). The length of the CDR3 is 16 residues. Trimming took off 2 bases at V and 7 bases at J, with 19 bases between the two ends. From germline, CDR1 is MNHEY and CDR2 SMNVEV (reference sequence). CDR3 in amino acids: CASSLGRWGGENTQYF. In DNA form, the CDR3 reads TGTGCCAGCAGTTTAGGTCGTTGGGGCGGGGAGAATACGCAGTATTTT.

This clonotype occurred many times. In DNA form, the CDR3 reads TGTGCCAGCAGCCCCTCCATGGGCTACGAGCAGTACGTC. This gives the protein CASSPSMGYEQYV. The chain uses TRBV4-2 and TRBJ2-7; no clear D gene. Trimming removed 4 bases from V and 3 bases from J, with 10 bases in between. Germline CDR1 and CDR2: LGHNA and YNFKEQ. The CDR3 spans 13 residues.

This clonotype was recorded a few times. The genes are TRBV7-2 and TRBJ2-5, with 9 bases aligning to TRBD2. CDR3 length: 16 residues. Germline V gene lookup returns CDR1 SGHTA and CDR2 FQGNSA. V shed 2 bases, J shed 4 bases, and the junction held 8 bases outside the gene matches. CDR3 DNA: TGTGCCAGCAGCTTACTCGCGGGGGGGGCCGGAGAGACCCAGTACTTC. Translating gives CASSLLAGGAGETQYF.

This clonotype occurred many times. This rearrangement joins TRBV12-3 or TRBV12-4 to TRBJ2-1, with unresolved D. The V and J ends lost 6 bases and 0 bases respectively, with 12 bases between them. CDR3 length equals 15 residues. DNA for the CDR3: TGTGCCAGCAGCAGTGGACCTAACTCCTACAATGAGCAGTTCTTC. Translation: CASSSGPNSYNEQFF.

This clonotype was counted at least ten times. As DNA, the CDR3 is TGCAGTGCTCGGACTAGCGGGGGCTACGAGCAGTACTTC. Protein: CSARTSGGYEQYF. The V and J genes are TRBV20-1 and TRBJ2-7; 13 bases are shared with TRBD2. The V gene end was trimmed by 5 bases and the J gene end by 3 bases; junction bases not matched to a gene: 1. Per germline, CDR1 DFQATT and CDR2 SNEGSKA (reference sequence). This CDR3 has 13 amino acids.

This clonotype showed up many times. The CDR3 coding sequence is TGTGCCAGCAGCCCCCGGGGGGGGCAAAGCAGGGAGACCCAGTACTTC. This encodes CASSPRGGQSRETQYF. The chain employs TRBV5-4 and TRBJ2-5, with 8 bases that match TRBD2. Germline CDR1 and CDR2: SGHNT and YYREEE (reference sequence). Losses at the gene ends were 4 bases for V and 5 bases for J; bases not matched to a gene: 13. The CDR3 runs to 16 residues.

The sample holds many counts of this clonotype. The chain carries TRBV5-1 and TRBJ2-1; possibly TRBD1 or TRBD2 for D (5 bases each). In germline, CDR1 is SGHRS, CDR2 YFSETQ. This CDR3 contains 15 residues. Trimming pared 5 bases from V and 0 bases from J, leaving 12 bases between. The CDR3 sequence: CASSGGAPSYNEQFF. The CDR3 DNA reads TGCGCCAGCAGTGGGGGAGCGCCCTCCTACAATGAGCAGTTCTTC.

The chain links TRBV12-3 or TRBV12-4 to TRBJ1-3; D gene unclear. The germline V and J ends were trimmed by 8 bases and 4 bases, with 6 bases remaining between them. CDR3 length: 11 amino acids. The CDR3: CASFAGNTIYF. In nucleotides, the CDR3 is TGTGCCAGCTTTGCCGGAAACACCATATATTTT.

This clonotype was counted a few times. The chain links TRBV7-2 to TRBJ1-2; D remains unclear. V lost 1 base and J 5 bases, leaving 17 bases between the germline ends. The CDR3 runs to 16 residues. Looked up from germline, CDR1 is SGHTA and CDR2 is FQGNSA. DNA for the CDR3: TGTGCCAGCAGCTTAGATCAGCAGGCCGTTTTTTATGGCTACACCTTC. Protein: CASSLDQQAVFYGYTF. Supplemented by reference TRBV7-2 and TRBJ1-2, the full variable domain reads GAGVSQSPSNKVTEKGKDVELRCDPISGHTALYWYRQSLGQGLEFLIYFQGNSAPDKSGLPSDRFSAERTGGSVSTLTIQRTQQEDSAVYLCASSLDQQAVFYGYTFGSGTRLTVV.

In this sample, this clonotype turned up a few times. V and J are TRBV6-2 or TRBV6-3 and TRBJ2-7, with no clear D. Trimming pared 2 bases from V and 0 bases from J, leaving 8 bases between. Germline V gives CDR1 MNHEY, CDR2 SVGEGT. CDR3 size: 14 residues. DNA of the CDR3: TGTGCCAGCAGTTACGGACGAGGCTCCTACGAGCAGTACGTC. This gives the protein CASSYGRGSYEQYV.

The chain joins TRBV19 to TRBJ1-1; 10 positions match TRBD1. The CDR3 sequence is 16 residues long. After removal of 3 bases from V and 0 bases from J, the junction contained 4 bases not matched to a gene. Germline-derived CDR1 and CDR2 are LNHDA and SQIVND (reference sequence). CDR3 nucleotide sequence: TGTGCCAGTAGTATGGGACAGGGGTCCATGAACACTGAAGCTTTCTTT. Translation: CASSMGQGSMNTEAFF.

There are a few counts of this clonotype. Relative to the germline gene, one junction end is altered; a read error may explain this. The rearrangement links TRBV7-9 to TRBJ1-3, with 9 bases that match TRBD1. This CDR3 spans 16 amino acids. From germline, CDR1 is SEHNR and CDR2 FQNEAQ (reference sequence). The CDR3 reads CASSFWGQGGGSTIYF. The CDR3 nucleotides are TGTGCCAGCAGCTTTTGGGGACAGGGAGGTGGAAGCACCATATATTTT.

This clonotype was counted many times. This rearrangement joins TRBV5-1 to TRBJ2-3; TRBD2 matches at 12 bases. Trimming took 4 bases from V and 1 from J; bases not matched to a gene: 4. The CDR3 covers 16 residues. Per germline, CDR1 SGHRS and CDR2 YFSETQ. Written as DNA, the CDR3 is TGCGCCAGCAGCCCTAGCGGGGGGGCCGGCACAGATACGCAGTATTTT. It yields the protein CASSPSGGAGTDTQYF. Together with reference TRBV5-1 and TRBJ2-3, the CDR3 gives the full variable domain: KAGVTQTPRYLIKTRGQQVTLSCSPISGHRSVSWYQQTPGQGLQFLFEYFSETQRNKGNFPGRFSGRQFSNSRSEMNVSTLELGDSALYLCASSPSGGAGTDTQYFGPGTRLTVL.

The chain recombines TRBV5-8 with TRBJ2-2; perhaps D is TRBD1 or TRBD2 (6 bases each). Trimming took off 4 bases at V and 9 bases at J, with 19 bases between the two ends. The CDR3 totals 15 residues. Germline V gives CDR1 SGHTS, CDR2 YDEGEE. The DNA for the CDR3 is TGTGCCAGCAGCCTACAACTAGGGGGGCGGCGGGAGCTGTTTTTT. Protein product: CASSLQLGGRRELFF.

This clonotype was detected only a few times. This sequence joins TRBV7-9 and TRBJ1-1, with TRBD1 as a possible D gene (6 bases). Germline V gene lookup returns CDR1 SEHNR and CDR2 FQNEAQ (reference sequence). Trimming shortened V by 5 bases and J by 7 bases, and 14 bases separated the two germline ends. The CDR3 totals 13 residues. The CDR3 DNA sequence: TGTGCCAGCAGCCGGGACACTCAGCGTGAAGCTTTCTTT. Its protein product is CASSRDTQREAFF.

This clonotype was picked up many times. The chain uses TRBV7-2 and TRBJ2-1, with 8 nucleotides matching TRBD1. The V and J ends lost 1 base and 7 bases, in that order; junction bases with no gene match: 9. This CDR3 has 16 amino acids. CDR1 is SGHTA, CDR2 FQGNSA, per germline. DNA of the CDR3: TGTGCCAGCAGCTTAGATCGCAGGGGGCTAGGGAATGAGCAGTTCTTC. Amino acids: CASSLDRRGLGNEQFF.

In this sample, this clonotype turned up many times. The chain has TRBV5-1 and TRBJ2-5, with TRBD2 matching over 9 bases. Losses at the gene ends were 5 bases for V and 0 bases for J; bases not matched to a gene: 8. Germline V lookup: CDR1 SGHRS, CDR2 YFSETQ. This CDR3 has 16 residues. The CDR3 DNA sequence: TGCGCCAGCAGTGGTAGGGCTAGCGGGAACCAAGAGACCCAGTACTTC. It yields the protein CASSGRASGNQETQYF.